This TCR beta chain emerged from a study of shared clonotypes between healthy human individuals (dated by TCRdb to about 2020). Describing the broader study: A few men and a couple of women, aged 18 to 49 years, made up the cohort. To increase sequencing depth and limit assay-specific biases, different laboratories used diverse techniques to prepare libraries and sequence TCR repertoires. To estimate repertoire size and how much clonotypes are shared between individuals, the study performed deep sequencing of blood TCR repertoires from roughly five healthy adults. For each donor, CD4 naive and CD4 memory were each run on three plates, CD8 naive on two plates, and CD8 memory on one plate. Between about 0.85 and 9.5 billion PBMCs per donor were obtained by leukapheresis.

Concerning this clone: Its recognized antigen is unknown. One base away there is no much larger clone; base qualities are not given.

The paper as a whole reports these results and caveats: Naive subsets generally had larger estimated clonotype richness than memory subsets did. Only blood was sampled, and tissue TCR repertoires likely differ from those in blood. The genetic and exposure-history diversity represented was limited by the small number of donors. Sharing across a few donors was observed for about 5% of naive CD4, over 3% of naive CD8, 2% to 2.5% of memory CD4, and about 0.39% of memory CD8 clonotypes. Based on pairwise subsampling, the degree of clonotype sharing among donors was expected to be affected by sequencing depth. Rarefaction of sorted-subset datasets indicated incomplete sequencing despite the large sequencing depth. Higher generation probabilities were observed for clonotypes shared by all four sorted-subset donors than for non-shared clonotypes.

Using the deep immunoSEQ assay, TCR CDR3 regions were amplified from genomic DNA by multiplex PCR. For each cell subset, the extracted genomic DNA was distributed evenly across all wells of several immunoSEQ 96-well plates, and each plate served as one replicate. For sorted subsets, 150 to 250 ng of genomic DNA, equivalent to some 30,000 T cell genomes, went into each replicate PCR. Purified libraries were measured with a Qubit 3.0 fluorometer, size-checked on a Bioanalyzer 2100, and measured again with the KAPA Library Quantification kit. Every immunoSEQ 96-well plate was sequenced on a separate single-read 150-cycle Illumina NextSeq 550 flow cell. In the paper's pipeline: Because only junctional sequences without quality scores were contained in the immunoSEQ output, filtering matching that applied to full-length reads could not be performed. To assign V/J genes and CDR3, sequences were annotated against IMGT germline references using PyIR, a Python wrapper for IgBLAST v1.9. Reads with weak V/J assignments (E-value above 1e-6), missing CDR3, stop codons, out-of-frame junctions, or ambiguous translated residues were removed. V3J clonotypes were defined by identical inferred V gene, J gene, and CDR3 amino acid sequence. Percentage overlap between repertoires was computed as shared unique clonotypes divided by the size of the smaller repertoire. RTK rarefaction, the Chao1 estimator, and Recon v2.1 estimates of unobserved clonotypes were used to assess repertoire richness. For all TCRbeta clonotypes obtained by the gDNA method from a few donors, generation probabilities were computed with OLGA. TCRdb provides this immuneACCESS table in a form limited to in-frame rearrangements. Some clones are lacking; in checked studies, under half of them reflect an unresolved V gene, and why the rest are absent is not known. The V and J calls and clone size were taken over from that table, and D and trimming were inferred from the DNA. This sample lists some 2.3 million clones; roughly 93% were detected once. About 0.39% of the sample is taken by the ten largest.

Donors were healthy HIV-negative adults with no recently reported acute infections or vaccinations. Every donor was a Caucasian adult living in Nashville, Tennessee, USA. CD4+ T cells were enriched through magnetic negative selection, after which naive cells were positively selected on CD45RA and the remaining negative fraction served as the memory subset. Blood was obtained by leukapheresis, after which PBMCs were separated by Ficoll-Histopaque density gradient centrifugation and cryopreserved in liquid nitrogen vapor phase. Analytical flow cytometry was used to check the purity and quantity of each magnetically sorted T cell population. Genomic DNA was isolated from every sorted fraction and measured by UV absorbance on a Nanodrop 2000c. Looking up the germline V gene yields CDR1 SGHNT and CDR2 YENEEA. Its CDR3 holds 15 amino acids, cysteine through phenylalanine. Of all the DNA, just the CDR3 is kept, 45 bases in frame from base 1. From V the trimming removes 5 bases and from J it removes 6 bases, while the gene matches leave 13 bases of the junction unaccounted for.

The chain links TRBV11-3 with TRBJ2-7; 7 central nucleotides agree with TRBD2. Input material: naive CD4+ T cells from PBMCs. The meaning of the sample's cell subset or site label: CD45RA+ positively selected. The sequence was collected from a man younger than 30 in good health. Some clones in this sample may be carry-over from other donors' samples. The nucleotides are TGTGCCAGCAGCCCCGGAGGTGGGAGGGGAAGCGAGCAGTACTTC. This yields the protein CASSPGGGRGSEQYF.